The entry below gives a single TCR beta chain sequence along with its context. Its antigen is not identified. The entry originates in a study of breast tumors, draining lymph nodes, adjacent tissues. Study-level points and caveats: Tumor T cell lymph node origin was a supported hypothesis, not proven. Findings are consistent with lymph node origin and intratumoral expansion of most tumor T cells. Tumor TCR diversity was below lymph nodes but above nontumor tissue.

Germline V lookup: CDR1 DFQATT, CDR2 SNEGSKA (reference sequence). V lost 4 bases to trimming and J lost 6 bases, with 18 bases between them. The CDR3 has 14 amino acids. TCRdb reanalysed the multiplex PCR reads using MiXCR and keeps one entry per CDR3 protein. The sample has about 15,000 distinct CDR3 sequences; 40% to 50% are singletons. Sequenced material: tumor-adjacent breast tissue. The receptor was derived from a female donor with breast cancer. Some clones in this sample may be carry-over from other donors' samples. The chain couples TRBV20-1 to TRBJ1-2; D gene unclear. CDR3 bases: TGCAGTGCTATGTGGACTAGCGGGAGGAATGGCTACACCTTC. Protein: CSAMWTSGRNGYTF.